This section outlines one TCR beta chain sequence together with its context. Seattle-derived patients entered the study during active infection and were followed longitudinally. The data belong to a study of blood T cell repertoires in COVID-19. Study-wide background: The study drew acute and convalescent COVID-19 samples from the United States, Italy and Spain. PBMCs, B-cell-depleted T cells, or T cells were the source of the cDNA or gDNA that made up the material.

Original data processing: Cell counts per sample came from amplifying reference gene primers. Sequencing was performed with immunoSEQ multiplex PCR; in TCRdb, only in-frame clones are kept and a portion is missing. From that table come the V and J calls and clone size; the DNA was used to work out D and trimming. The sample carries 200,000 to 250,000 clones, around 90% recorded once. Sequenced material: peripheral blood. The sequence was collected from a man aged 25 to 40 with COVID-19, enrolled during active disease.

CDR3 protein: CASSLRGGRLGSDTEAFF. CDR3 bases: TGTGCCAGCAGTTTACGCGGAGGCCGATTGGGAAGCGACACTGAAGCTTTCTTT. This chain links TRBV28 with TRBJ1-1, with D unclear. The V gene lost 2 bases and the J gene lost 3 bases, with 22 bases spanning the gap. CDR1 MDHEN and CDR2 SYDVKM come from the germline V gene. The CDR3 has 18 residues.